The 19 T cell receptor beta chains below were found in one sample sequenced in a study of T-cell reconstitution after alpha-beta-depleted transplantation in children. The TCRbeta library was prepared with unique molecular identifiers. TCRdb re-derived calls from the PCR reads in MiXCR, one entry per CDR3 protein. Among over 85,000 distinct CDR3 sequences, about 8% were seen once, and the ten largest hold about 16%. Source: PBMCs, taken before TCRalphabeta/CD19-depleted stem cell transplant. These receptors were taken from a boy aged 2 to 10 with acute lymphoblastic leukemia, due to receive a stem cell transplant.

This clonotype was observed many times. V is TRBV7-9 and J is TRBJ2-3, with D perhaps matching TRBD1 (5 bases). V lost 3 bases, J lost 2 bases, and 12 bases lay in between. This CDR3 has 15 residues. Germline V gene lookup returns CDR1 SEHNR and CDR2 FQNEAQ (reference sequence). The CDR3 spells CASSLSTVLTDTQYF. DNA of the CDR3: TGTGCCAGCAGCTTGTCGACAGTACTCACAGATACGCAGTATTTT.

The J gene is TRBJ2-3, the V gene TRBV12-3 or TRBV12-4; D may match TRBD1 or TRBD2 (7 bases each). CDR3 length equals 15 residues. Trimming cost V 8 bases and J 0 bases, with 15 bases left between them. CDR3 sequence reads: CASSRGGTSTDTQYF. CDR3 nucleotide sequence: TGTGCCAGCTCCAGGGGGGGGACTAGCACAGATACGCAGTATTTT.

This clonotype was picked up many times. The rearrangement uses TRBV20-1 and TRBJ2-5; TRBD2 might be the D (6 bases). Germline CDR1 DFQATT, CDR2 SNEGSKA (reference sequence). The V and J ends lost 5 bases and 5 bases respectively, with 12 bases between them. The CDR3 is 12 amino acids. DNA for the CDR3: TGCAGTGCTGGGCGGGGCGGGGAGACCCAGTACTTC. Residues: CSAGRGGETQYF.

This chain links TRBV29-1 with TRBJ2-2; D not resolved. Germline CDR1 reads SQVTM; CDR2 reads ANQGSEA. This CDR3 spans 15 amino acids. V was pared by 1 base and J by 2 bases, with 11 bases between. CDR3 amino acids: CSVEVMDGNTGELFF. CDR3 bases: TGCAGCGTTGAAGTTATGGACGGAAACACCGGGGAGCTGTTTTTT.

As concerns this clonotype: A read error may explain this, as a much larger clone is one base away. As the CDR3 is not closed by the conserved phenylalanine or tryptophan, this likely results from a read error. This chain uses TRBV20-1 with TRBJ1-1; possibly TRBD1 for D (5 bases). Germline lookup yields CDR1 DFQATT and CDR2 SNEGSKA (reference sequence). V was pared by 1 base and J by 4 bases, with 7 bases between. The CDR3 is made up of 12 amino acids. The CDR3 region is CSARAGVTEAFY. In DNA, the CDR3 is TGCAGTGCTAGAGCGGGGGTCACTGAAGCTTTCTAT.

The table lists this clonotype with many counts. CDR3 sequence reads: CASSFPDSGELFF. CDR3 in DNA: TGTGCCAGCAGTTTCCCCGATTCCGGGGAGCTGTTTTTT. This chain joins TRBV12-3 or TRBV12-4 and TRBJ2-2; the D is unclear. The CDR3 is 13 residues long. With 3 bases removed from V and 6 bases from J, the gap between germline ends came to 8 bases.

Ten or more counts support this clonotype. The CDR3: CASSPRGVNTEAFF. CDR3 nucleotide sequence: TGCGCCAGCAGCCCTAGGGGCGTGAACACTGAAGCTTTCTTT. The rearrangement links TRBV5-1 to TRBJ1-1; TRBD1 is a possible D gene (5 bases). The CDR3 runs 14 residues. Trimming stripped 4 bases from V and 0 bases from J, with 10 bases between. The germline V gene encodes CDR1 SGHRS and CDR2 YFSETQ.

The chain's CDR3 is CASRTPGQATGELFF. CDR3 sequence (DNA): TGTGCCAGCAGAACACCGGGACAGGCTACCGGGGAGCTGTTTTTT. This chain uses TRBV11-2 with TRBJ2-2; 8 bases fit TRBD1. V lost 6 bases and J lost 5; bases outside the gene matches: 8. Germline V gene data show CDR1 as SGHAT and CDR2 as FQNNGV. This CDR3 region has 15 residues.

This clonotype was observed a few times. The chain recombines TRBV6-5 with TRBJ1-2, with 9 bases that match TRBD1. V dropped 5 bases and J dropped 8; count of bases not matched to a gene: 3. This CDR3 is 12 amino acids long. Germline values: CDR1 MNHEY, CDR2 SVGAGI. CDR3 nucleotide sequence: TGTGCCAGCAGTAGGACAGGGGTCGGCTACACCTTC. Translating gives CASSRTGVGYTF.

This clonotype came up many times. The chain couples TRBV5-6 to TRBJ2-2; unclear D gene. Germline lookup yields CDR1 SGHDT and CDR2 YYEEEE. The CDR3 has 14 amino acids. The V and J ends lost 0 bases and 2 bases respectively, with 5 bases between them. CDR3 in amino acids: CASSLAPNTGELFF. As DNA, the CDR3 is TGTGCCAGCAGCTTGGCGCCTAACACCGGGGAGCTGTTTTTT. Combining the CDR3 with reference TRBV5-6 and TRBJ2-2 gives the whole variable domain DAGVTQSPTHLIKTRGQQVTLRCSPKSGHDTVSWYQQALGQGPQFIFQYYEEEERQRGNFPDRFSGHQFPNYSSELNVNALLLGDSALYLCASSLAPNTGELFFGEGSRLTVL.

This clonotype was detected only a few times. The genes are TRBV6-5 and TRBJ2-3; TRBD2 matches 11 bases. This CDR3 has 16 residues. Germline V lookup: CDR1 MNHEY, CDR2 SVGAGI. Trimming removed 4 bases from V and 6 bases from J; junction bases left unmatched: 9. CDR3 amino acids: CASSWGRLAGSDTQYF. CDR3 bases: TGTGCCAGCAGTTGGGGCCGACTAGCGGGGTCGGATACGCAGTATTTT.

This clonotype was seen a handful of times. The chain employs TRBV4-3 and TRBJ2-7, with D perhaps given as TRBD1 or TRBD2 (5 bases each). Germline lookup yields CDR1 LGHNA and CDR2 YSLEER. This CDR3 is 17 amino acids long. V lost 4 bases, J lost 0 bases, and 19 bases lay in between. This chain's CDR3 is CASSPRPDGDGSYEQYF. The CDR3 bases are TGCGCCAGCAGCCCCCGTCCTGACGGGGACGGCTCCTACGAGCAGTACTTC.

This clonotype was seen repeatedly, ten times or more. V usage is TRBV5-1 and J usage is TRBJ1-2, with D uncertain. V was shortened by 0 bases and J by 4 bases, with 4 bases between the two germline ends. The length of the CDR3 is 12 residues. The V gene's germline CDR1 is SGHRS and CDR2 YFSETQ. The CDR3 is CASSLDRYGYTF. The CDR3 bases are TGCGCCAGCAGCTTGGATCGCTATGGCTACACCTTC.

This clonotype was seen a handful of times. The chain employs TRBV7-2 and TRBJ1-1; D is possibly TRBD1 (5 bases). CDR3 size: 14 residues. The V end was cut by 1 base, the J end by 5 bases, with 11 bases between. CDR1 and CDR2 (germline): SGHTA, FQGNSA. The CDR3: CASSLVFGGTEAFF. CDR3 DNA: TGTGCCAGCAGCTTAGTTTTCGGGGGGACTGAAGCTTTCTTT.

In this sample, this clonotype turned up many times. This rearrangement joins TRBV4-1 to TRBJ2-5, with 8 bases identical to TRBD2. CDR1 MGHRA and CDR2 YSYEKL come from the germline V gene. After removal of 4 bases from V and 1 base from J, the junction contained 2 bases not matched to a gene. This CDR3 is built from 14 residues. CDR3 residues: CASSPGLGQETQYF. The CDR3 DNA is TGCGCCAGCAGCCCGGGACTAGGCCAAGAGACCCAGTACTTC.

CDR3 in DNA: TGTGCCAGCAGCTACACCCTAGCGGGGGGCATGGATACGCAGTATTTT. This gives the protein CASSYTLAGGMDTQYF. The chain combines TRBV11-3 with TRBJ2-3; TRBD2 matches at 11 bases. Per the germline V gene, CDR1 is SGHNT and CDR2 is YENEEA. The trim removed 4 bases at V and 6 bases at J, leaving 9 bases unmatched. CDR3 size: 16 residues.

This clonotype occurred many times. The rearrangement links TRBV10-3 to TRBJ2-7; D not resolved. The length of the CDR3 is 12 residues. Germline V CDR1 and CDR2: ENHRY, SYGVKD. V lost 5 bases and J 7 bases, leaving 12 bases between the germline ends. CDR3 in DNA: TGTGCCATCAGTCCCTCCCTTATAGAGCAGTACTTC. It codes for CAISPSLIEQYF.

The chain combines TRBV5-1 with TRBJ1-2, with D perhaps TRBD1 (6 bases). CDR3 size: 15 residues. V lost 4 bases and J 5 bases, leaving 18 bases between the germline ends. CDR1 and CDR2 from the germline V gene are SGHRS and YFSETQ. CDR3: CASSTGTDVPYGYTF. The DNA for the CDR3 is TGCGCCAGCAGCACAGGGACGGATGTCCCATATGGCTACACCTTC. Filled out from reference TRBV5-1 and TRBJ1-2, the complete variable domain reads KAGVTQTPRYLIKTRGQQVTLSCSPISGHRSVSWYQQTPGQGLQFLFEYFSETQRNKGNFPGRFSGRQFSNSRSEMNVSTLELGDSALYLCASSTGTDVPYGYTFGSGTRLTVV.

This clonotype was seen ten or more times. The CDR3 DNA sequence: TGCGCCAGCAGCCCCCGGGGTGTGGCCTACGAGCAGTACTTC. Protein product: CASSPRGVAYEQYF. This chain uses TRBV5-1 with TRBJ2-7, with a tentative D call TRBD2 (5 bases). V lost 4 bases, J lost 2 bases, and 13 bases lay in between. From germline, CDR1 is SGHRS and CDR2 YFSETQ. CDR3 length: 14 residues.